These 20 T cell receptor beta chains were sequenced from one sample in a study of cytomegalovirus exposure and HLA in healthy donors. Both 60 Vbeta primers and 13 Jbeta primers went into the PCR. Sequenced by immunoSEQ multiplex PCR; TCRdb stores in-frame clones only, minus some. The table has roughly 200,000 clones, roughly four fifths seen once. Sequencing was performed on PBMCs. Receptor source: a man between 50 and 59 years old in good health and CMV-seronegative.

The chain employs TRBV7-2 and TRBJ1-1; 7 positions match TRBD1. Germline trimming cut 6 bases from V and 1 base from J; bases unmatched to any gene: 5. Per germline, CDR1 SGHTA and CDR2 FQGNSA. CDR3 length: 14 amino acids. DNA of the CDR3: TGTGCCAGCAGGAACGGACAGGCGAACACTGAAGCTTTCTTT. It yields the protein CASRNGQANTEAFF.

The chain has TRBV6-7 and TRBJ2-1; 7 bases map to TRBD2. TRBV6-7 is classed as an ORF, of uncertain function. The CDR3 extends over 16 amino acids. With V trimmed by 9 bases and J by 7 bases, 18 bases remained unmatched. The CDR3 region has the DNA TGTGCCAGACGAACCCCGCCGCGGGGGATCAATAATGAGCAGTTCTTC. Residues: CARRTPPRGINNEQFF.

This chain uses TRBV15 with TRBJ2-7; D is possibly TRBD2 (6 bases). The germline CDR1 and CDR2 sequences are LNHNV and YYDKDF (reference sequence). The V and J ends lost 4 bases and 2 bases respectively, with 15 bases between them. The CDR3 runs 15 residues. This CDR3 is CATSTRGTLTYEQYF. CDR3 sequence (DNA): TGTGCCACCAGCACCCGGGGGACCTTGACCTACGAGCAGTACTTC.

The CDR3: CASTLTGDREQFF. The CDR3 nucleotides are TGCGCCAGCACCCTCACAGGGGATCGTGAGCAGTTCTTC. The chain couples TRBV5-1 to TRBJ2-1, with 7 bases fitting TRBD1. In germline, CDR1 is SGHRS, CDR2 YFSETQ. Germline trimming cut 6 bases from V and 9 bases from J; bases unmatched to any gene: 9. CDR3 size: 13 residues.

The rearrangement links TRBV2 to TRBJ2-1; 7 nucleotides agree with TRBD1. The CDR3 runs to 14 residues. The V and J ends lost 6 bases and 2 bases, in that order; junction bases with no gene match: 4. Germline CDR1 is SNHLY and CDR2 is FYNNEI. The CDR3, as DNA: TGTGCCAGCAGGAACAGGGGTGCCTACAATGAGCAGTTCTTC. It codes for CASRNRGAYNEQFF.

The chain uses TRBV5-6 and TRBJ2-7, with D maybe TRBD2 (6 bases). Germline V gene lookup returns CDR1 SGHDT and CDR2 YYEEEE. The CDR3 contains 13 residues. Trimming took off 4 bases at V and 2 bases at J, with 10 bases between the two ends. The CDR3 is CASSRDFAYEQYF. CDR3 nucleotides: TGTGCCAGCAGCCGGGACTTCGCCTACGAGCAGTACTTC. Complete variable domain (other parts from reference TRBV5-6 and TRBJ2-7): DAGVTQSPTHLIKTRGQQVTLRCSPKSGHDTVSWYQQALGQGPQFIFQYYEEEERQRGNFPDRFSGHQFPNYSSELNVNALLLGDSALYLCASSRDFAYEQYFGPGTRLTVT.

The J gene is TRBJ1-5, the V gene TRBV18, with D perhaps matching TRBD1 (6 bases). The CDR3 is made up of 15 amino acids. Per the germline V gene, CDR1 is KGHSH and CDR2 is LQKENI. V lost 1 base and J 4 bases, leaving 11 bases between the germline ends. For the CDR3, the DNA is TGTGCCAGCTCACCACAGACAGGAGTAAATCAGCCCCAGCATTTT. Residues: CASSPQTGVNQPQHF.

The chain couples TRBV27 to TRBJ2-1; TRBD2 matches at 16 bases. The CDR3 length is 19 residues. Germline loops: CDR1 MNHEY, CDR2 SMNVEV (reference sequence). Losses at the gene ends were 4 bases for V and 5 bases for J; bases not matched to a gene: 11. CDR3 coding DNA: TGTGCCAGCAGTTCCCCGAGCGGGACTAGCGGGAGGGGCAACAATGAGCAGTTCTTC. Encoded protein: CASSSPSGTSGRGNNEQFF.

V is TRBV18 and J is TRBJ1-5; a weak D match, TRBD1 (6 bases). Trimming removed 1 base from V and 7 bases from J, with 14 bases in between. CDR3 length: 15 amino acids. Germline V gives CDR1 KGHSH, CDR2 LQKENI. DNA for the CDR3: TGTGCCAGCTCACCACTTGGGACATCTGGCCAGCCCCAGCATTTT. It codes for CASSPLGTSGQPQHF. The complete variable domain, with remaining parts taken from reference TRBV18 and TRBJ1-5, reads NAGVMQNPRHLVRRRGQEARLRCSPMKGHSHVYWYRQLPEEGLKFMVYLQKENIIDESGMPKERFSAEFPKEGPSILRIQQVVRGDSAAYFCASSPLGTSGQPQHFGDGTRLSIL.

This chain connects TRBV2 to TRBJ1-2; 11 bases are shared with TRBD1. The CDR3 contains 15 residues. Germline trimming cut 6 bases from V and 4 bases from J; bases unmatched to any gene: 7. CDR1 SNHLY and CDR2 FYNNEI come from the germline V gene. The CDR3, as DNA: TGTGCCAGCAGGGTTGGGACAGGGGGGAGCTATGGCTACACCTTC. Translation gives CASRVGTGGSYGYTF.

The V call is TRBV13, the J call TRBJ2-2; TRBD2 matches at 7 bases. The CDR3 runs 18 residues. V lost 0 bases and J lost 3; bases outside the gene matches: 10. Germline loops: CDR1 PRHDT, CDR2 FYEKMQ (reference sequence). The CDR3 DNA sequence: TGTGCCAGCAGCTTAGGCCGTGGAGCGGGATCGGACACCGGGGAGCTGTTTTTT. This sequence encodes CASSLGRGAGSDTGELFF.

The chain employs TRBV6-6 and TRBJ2-5; D gene uncertain. The CDR3 is made up of 14 amino acids. Trimming shortened V by 0 bases and J by 5 bases, and 10 bases separated the two germline ends. The germline V gene encodes CDR1 MNHNY and CDR2 SVGAGI (reference sequence). CDR3 nucleotide sequence: TGTGCCAGCAGTTACTCGTGGCAGGCGGAGACCCAGTACTTC. Translation gives CASSYSWQAETQYF.

The chain has TRBV7-2 and TRBJ2-5; 14 bases match TRBD2. V was pared by 5 bases and J by 9 bases, with 14 bases of the junction left unmatched. This CDR3 has 17 residues. Germline V CDR1 and CDR2: SGHTA, FQGNSA. The CDR3 nucleotides read TGTGCCAGCAGCCGAGGACTAGCGGGGGGCCGGGGCGGGGCCCAGTACTTC. It yields the protein CASSRGLAGGRGGAQYF.

This chain connects TRBV4-3 to TRBJ1-1; tentatively, D is TRBD1 (6 bases). The ends were cut back, 3 bases at V and 1 base at J, with 12 bases in the middle. CDR1 is LGHNA, CDR2 YSLEER, per germline. The CDR3 has 15 amino acids. In nucleotides, the CDR3 is TGCGCCAGCAGCCAGCTGGGACACCCGAACACTGAAGCTTTCTTT. Its translation: CASSQLGHPNTEAFF.

This chain connects TRBV7-2 to TRBJ2-2, with 13 positions matching TRBD2. From germline, CDR1 is SGHTA and CDR2 FQGNSA. The CDR3 extends over 17 amino acids. With 5 bases clipped from V and 0 bases from J, the junction kept 3 bases outside the gene matches. The CDR3 here is CASSRTSGGTNTGELFF. The CDR3 region has the DNA TGTGCCAGCAGCAGGACTAGCGGGGGCACGAACACCGGGGAGCTGTTTTTT. The full variable domain, rest sourced from reference TRBV7-2 and TRBJ2-2, is GAGVSQSPSNKVTEKGKDVELRCDPISGHTALYWYRQSLGQGLEFLIYFQGNSAPDKSGLPSDRFSAERTGGSVSTLTIQRTQQEDSAVYLCASSRTSGGTNTGELFFGEGSRLTVL.

The chain joins TRBV18 to TRBJ2-5, with 9 positions matching TRBD1. This CDR3 spans 16 amino acids. Germline assignment: CDR1 KGHSH and CDR2 LQKENI. Unmatched junction bases numbered 6, after V lost 3 bases and J lost 1 base. For the CDR3, the DNA is TGTGCCAGCTCACCCCACAGGGGGCTCTCCCAAGAGACCCAGTACTTC. It encodes CASSPHRGLSQETQYF.

The gene calls are TRBV28 and TRBJ2-7; D perhaps matches TRBD2 (7 bases). This CDR3 has 14 residues. CDR1 and CDR2 (germline): MDHEN, SYDVKM. The V and J ends lost 6 bases and 11 bases respectively, with 23 bases between them. DNA for the CDR3: TGTGCCAGCAGCAAAGGGGGGGTCGTCTCGGTGGAGTACTTC. Encoded protein: CASSKGGVVSVEYF.

The chain combines TRBV19 with TRBJ2-1; TRBD2 matches at 10 bases. The trim removed 0 bases at V and 0 bases at J, leaving 11 bases unmatched. Germline CDR1 reads LNHDA; CDR2 reads SQIVND (reference sequence). CDR3 length equals 20 residues. CDR3 sequence: CASSIDTTSGPISSYNEQFF. As DNA, the CDR3 is TGTGCCAGTAGTATAGATACGACTAGCGGGCCTATAAGCTCCTACAATGAGCAGTTCTTC.

This clone was observed a few times. This chain uses TRBV28 with TRBJ2-1, with 8 bases lining up with TRBD2. J gave up 8 bases and V 3 bases, and 12 bases lay outside the gene matches. In germline, CDR1 is MDHEN, CDR2 SYDVKM. The CDR3 spans 16 residues. The CDR3 spells CASSLGREVPIHEQFF. CDR3 bases: TGTGCCAGCAGTTTGGGGCGGGAGGTTCCCATTCATGAGCAGTTCTTC.

This clone has just a few counts. J is TRBJ1-4 and V is TRBV5-1; D is ambiguous. The CDR3 covers 14 residues. Germline V gene sequence: CDR1 SGHRS, CDR2 YFSETQ. V lost 0 bases to trimming and J lost 8 bases, with 11 bases between them. The CDR3: CASSLGAGREKLFF. The CDR3 bases are TGCGCCAGCAGCTTGGGTGCAGGTCGGGAAAAACTGTTTTTT.